The next 32 T cell receptor beta chains were all read from a single sample in a study of T cells after yellow fever vaccination. MiXCR, run by TCRdb on the 5' RACE reads, gives a single entry per CDR3 protein. The top ten hold about 0.73% of the sample, which has over 110,000 distinct CDR3 sequences, 7.7% seen once. This material consisted of CD4+ T cells sorted from PBMCs, taken 5 days after the yellow fever booster vaccination. These receptors all come from a man between 25 and 39 years old who received the YFV17D yellow fever vaccine.

This clonotype was found many times. The J gene is TRBJ2-7, the V gene TRBV18; D is possibly TRBD2 (6 bases). V was cut by 3 bases and J by 0 bases, with 9 bases left in between. The germline V gene encodes CDR1 KGHSH and CDR2 LQKENI. The CDR3 has 14 amino acids. This chain's CDR3 is CASSPLGSSYEQYF. In DNA, the CDR3 is TGTGCCAGCTCACCCCTCGGGAGCTCCTACGAGCAGTACTTC.

This clonotype was counted at least ten times. J is TRBJ2-3 and V is TRBV7-7; D remains unclear. This CDR3 region has 15 residues. V was pared by 3 bases and J by 6 bases, with 16 bases between. The germline CDR1 and CDR2 sequences are SSHAT and FNYEAQ (reference sequence). The CDR3 loop reads CASSLTAAGMDTQYF. CDR3 coding DNA: TGTGCCAGCAGCTTGACGGCTGCTGGGATGGATACGCAGTATTTT.

Of note for this clonotype: With a much larger clone just one base away, this may be a read error. The rearrangement uses TRBV12-3 or TRBV12-4 and TRBJ2-1; D uncertain. The CDR3 sequence is 14 residues long. Trimming took off 4 bases at V and 2 bases at J, with 9 bases between the two ends. The CDR3 DNA sequence: TGTGCCAGCAGTTCCATTCTGACCTACAATGAGCAGTTCTTC. Translated, it gives CASSSILTYNEQFF.

As to this clonotype: The junction shows a germline mismatch at one end, possibly a read error. The V gene is TRBV18, the J gene TRBJ2-1; a weak D match, TRBD2 (6 bases). CDR1 KGHSH and CDR2 LQKENI come from the germline V gene. The CDR3 spans 15 residues. CDR3 amino acids: CSSSREARRFDEQFF. The DNA of the CDR3 is TGTTCCAGCTCAAGGGAGGCAAGACGCTTCGATGAGCAGTTCTTC.

This clonotype was detected a few times. V gene TRBV5-5 combines with J gene TRBJ1-1, with D perhaps matching TRBD1 (6 bases). V lost 4 bases and J lost 8, with 15 bases in between. Per germline, CDR1 SGHKS and CDR2 YYEKEE (reference sequence). The CDR3 totals 13 residues. CDR3 DNA: TGTGCCAGCAGCCCTATCCCGGGACAAGAAGCTTTCTTT. Residues: CASSPIPGQEAFF.

There are many counts of this clonotype. This CDR3 is CASSATGVTQYF. Here the CDR3 DNA reads TGTGCCAGCAGCGCCACGGGCGTTACGCAGTATTTT. This chain uses TRBV7-8 with TRBJ2-3; no reliable D call. The V gene's germline CDR1 is SGHVS and CDR2 FQNEAQ. This CDR3 is 12 amino acids long. Trimming cost V 5 bases and J 8 bases, with 11 bases left between them.

This clonotype has a count of ten or more. CDR3 amino acids: CASSQGRNYEQYF. The CDR3 region has the DNA TGTGCCAGCAGCCAAGGACGGAACTACGAGCAGTACTTC. V is TRBV12-3 or TRBV12-4 and J is TRBJ2-7; D is unresolved. The V end was cut by 6 bases, the J end by 3 bases, with 12 bases between. CDR3 size: 13 residues.

This clonotype was seen ten or more times. The chain uses TRBV7-3 and TRBJ1-1; 8 nucleotides agree with TRBD1. V lost 5 bases to trimming and J lost 5 bases; unmatched junction nucleotides: 4. In germline, CDR1 is SGHTA, CDR2 FQGTGA. CDR3 length: 13 amino acids. Here the CDR3 DNA reads TGTGCCAGCAGCACAGGGGGGTTTACTGAAGCTTTCTTT. Residues: CASSTGGFTEAFF.

This clonotype was seen many times. The chain links TRBV6-1 to TRBJ2-7; tentatively, D is TRBD1 (5 bases). Deletions cut 7 bases from V and 3 bases from J, with 7 bases between. CDR1 MNHNS and CDR2 SASEGT come from the germline V gene. CDR3 length: 11 amino acids. The CDR3 DNA is TGTGCCAGCAAGGGGAACTACGAGCAGTACTTC. It encodes CASKGNYEQYF.

This clonotype has at least ten counts. The J gene is TRBJ2-7, the V gene TRBV5-1, with TRBD1 matching 9 bases. The CDR3 covers 15 residues. V shed 4 bases and J 5 bases; nucleotides not matched to a gene: 10. Germline CDR1 SGHRS, CDR2 YFSETQ. This chain's CDR3 is CASSITGGAGHEQYF. The CDR3, as DNA: TGCGCCAGCAGCATAACAGGGGGCGCGGGGCACGAGCAGTACTTC.

This clonotype was recorded many times. The chain uses TRBV25-1 and TRBJ2-7; the D is unclear. V lost 1 base and J lost 7, with 5 bases in between. Germline V lookup: CDR1 MGHDK, CDR2 SYGVNS. The CDR3 runs 11 residues. The CDR3 reads CASSELVEQYF. CDR3 bases: TGTGCCAGCAGTGAATTAGTAGAGCAGTACTTC.

This clonotype was seen repeatedly, ten times or more. V is TRBV27 and J is TRBJ2-3; TRBD2 matches at 13 bases. V lost 6 bases, J lost 4 bases, and 4 bases stayed unmatched. Looked up from germline, CDR1 is MNHEY and CDR2 is SMNVEV (reference sequence). The CDR3 totals 15 residues. The CDR3 loop reads CASRGLAGAADTQYF. CDR3 DNA sequence: TGTGCCAGCAGAGGACTAGCGGGAGCCGCAGATACGCAGTATTTT.

The sample holds a few counts of this clonotype. This chain joins TRBV30 and TRBJ1-5, with D perhaps matching TRBD1 (6 bases). This CDR3 contains 13 residues. V was pared by 2 bases and J by 4 bases, with 9 bases between. CDR1 and CDR2 from the germline V gene are GTSNPN and SVGIG (reference sequence). The CDR3 spells CAWSSQGNQPQHF. CDR3 nucleotides: TGTGCCTGGAGTTCCCAGGGGAATCAGCCCCAGCATTTT.

This clonotype was counted ten times or more. The chain recombines TRBV12-3 or TRBV12-4 with TRBJ2-7; no clear D. The CDR3 length is 14 residues. The V and J ends lost 5 bases and 2 bases respectively, with 13 bases between them. CDR3 in amino acids: CASSNTGLAYEQYF. The CDR3 bases are TGTGCCAGCAGTAATACCGGGCTCGCCTACGAGCAGTACTTC.

This clonotype was observed many times. The chain has TRBV5-1 and TRBJ2-7, with D possibly TRBD2 on 5 matching bases. The CDR3 is 12 residues long. Trimming shortened V by 6 bases and J by 5 bases, and 12 bases separated the two germline ends. Germline assignment: CDR1 SGHRS and CDR2 YFSETQ. This chain's CDR3 is CASTQEGDEQYF. CDR3 nucleotides: TGCGCCAGCACGCAAGAGGGCGACGAGCAGTACTTC.

The sample holds many counts of this clonotype. The gene calls are TRBV19 and TRBJ2-1, with D perhaps matching TRBD1 or TRBD2 (5 bases each). The germline V gene encodes CDR1 LNHDA and CDR2 SQIVND (reference sequence). CDR3 size: 16 residues. Trimming cost V 3 bases and J 0 bases, with 12 bases left between them. As DNA, the CDR3 is TGTGCCAGTAGTATCGGGGACCTTCGCTCCTACAATGAGCAGTTCTTC. It codes for CASSIGDLRSYNEQFF.

The table lists this clonotype with a few counts. The chain couples TRBV7-2 to TRBJ2-1, with 7 bases lining up with TRBD2. J gave up 0 bases and V 2 bases, and 4 bases lay outside the gene matches. Germline V gene lookup returns CDR1 SGHTA and CDR2 FQGNSA. CDR3 length: 16 amino acids. CDR3 in DNA: TGTGCCAGCAGCTTAAGCGGGGAGAGCTCCTACAATGAGCAGTTCTTC. Translated, it gives CASSLSGESSYNEQFF. Full variable domain (missing parts from reference TRBV7-2 and TRBJ2-1): GAGVSQSPSNKVTEKGKDVELRCDPISGHTALYWYRQSLGQGLEFLIYFQGNSAPDKSGLPSDRFSAERTGGSVSTLTIQRTQQEDSAVYLCASSLSGESSYNEQFFGPGTRLTVL.

This clonotype was counted at least ten times. The rearrangement links TRBV9 to TRBJ1-1; 7 nucleotides line up with TRBD1. The CDR3 has 15 residues. V was pared by 0 bases and J by 3 bases, with 5 bases of the junction left unmatched. CDR1 SGDLS and CDR2 YYNGEE come from the germline V gene. In nucleotides, the CDR3 is TGTGCCAGCAGCGTAGAGGGACAGATGGACACTGAAGCTTTCTTT. Translated, it gives CASSVEGQMDTEAFF.

Many counts were recorded for this clonotype. This chain connects TRBV10-3 to TRBJ2-2; unclear D gene. The CDR3 runs to 13 residues. Germline loops: CDR1 ENHRY, CDR2 SYGVKD. Trimming shortened V by 7 bases and J by 3 bases, and 9 bases separated the two germline ends. The CDR3 is CAITRLDTGELFF. The CDR3 coding sequence is TGTGCCATCACGAGGTTGGACACCGGGGAGCTGTTTTTT.

CDR3 loop: CASSSSGPPDTQYF. CDR3 DNA sequence: TGTGCCAGTAGTAGTAGCGGCCCCCCGGATACGCAGTATTTT. The chain combines TRBV19 with TRBJ2-3, with a tentative D call TRBD2 (6 bases). Germline CDR1 is LNHDA and CDR2 is SQIVND (reference sequence). The V end lost 4 bases, the J end lost 6 bases, and 14 bases lay between the germline ends. The CDR3 consists of 14 residues.

This clonotype was recorded at least ten times. V and J are TRBV4-3 and TRBJ2-2; D may be TRBD1 (5 bases). The germline V gene encodes CDR1 LGHNA and CDR2 YSLEER. This CDR3 comprises 17 residues. Deletions cut 0 bases from V and 6 bases from J, with 17 bases between. The CDR3 is CASSQDPDQGGSGELFF. In DNA, the CDR3 is TGCGCCAGCAGCCAAGATCCGGACCAGGGTGGGTCCGGGGAGCTGTTTTTT.

A note on this clonotype: A much larger clone differs by one base, so this may be a read error. The rearrangement links TRBV11-2 to TRBJ2-4, with a weak D call TRBD2 (5 bases). Germline V lookup: CDR1 SGHAT, CDR2 FQNNGV. V lost 0 bases to trimming and J lost 2 bases, with 14 bases between them. The CDR3 spans 17 residues. CDR3 region: CASSLETASWTKNIQYF. The CDR3 nucleotides are TGTGCCAGCAGCTTAGAAACGGCTAGCTGGACCAAAAACATTCAGTACTTC. Together with reference TRBV11-2 and TRBJ2-4, the CDR3 gives the full variable domain: EAGVAQSPRYKIIEKRQSVAFWCNPISGHATLYWYQQILGQGPKLLIQFQNNGVVDDSQLPKDRFSAERLKGVDSTLKIQPAKLEDSAVYLCASSLETASWTKNIQYFGAGTRLSVL.

This clonotype was seen many times. This sequence joins TRBV18 and TRBJ1-3; D gene unclear. Trimming pared 8 bases from V and 0 bases from J, leaving 17 bases between. The germline gives CDR1 KGHSH, CDR2 LQKENI. The CDR3 spans 16 residues. The CDR3 DNA follows: TGTGCCAGCCGCGACATACGGCGTACCTCTGGAAACACCATATATTTT. Its translation: CASRDIRRTSGNTIYF.

In the case of this clonotype: It may be a read error: a sequence one base away is much more abundant. The chain links TRBV5-1 to TRBJ1-1; no clear D. Germline CDR1 reads SGHRS; CDR2 reads YFSETQ. V was cut by 3 bases and J by 1 base, with 7 bases left in between. CDR3 size: 13 residues. The CDR3 sequence is CASSSKENTEAFF. The CDR3 DNA is TGCGCCAGCAGCTCGAAGGAGAACACTGAAGCTTTCTTT.

This clonotype was seen repeatedly, ten times or more. CDR3: CAMLCQSRGYNEQFF. CDR3 nucleotide sequence: TGTGCCATGTTGTGCCAGTCAAGGGGTTACAATGAGCAGTTCTTC. This chain uses TRBV24-1 with TRBJ2-1, with D tentatively TRBD1 (5 bases). V dropped 11 bases and J dropped 4 bases, with 20 bases sitting between them. CDR1 is KGHDR and CDR2 is SFDVKD in the germline V gene. The CDR3 totals 15 residues.

This clonotype occurred many times. V gene TRBV12-3 or TRBV12-4 combines with J gene TRBJ1-1; D unclear. Trimming removed 8 bases at V and 4 bases at J, with 11 bases between. The CDR3 is 12 amino acids. CDR3 amino acids: CASELRGTEAFF. The CDR3 nucleotides are TGTGCCAGCGAGCTAAGAGGCACTGAAGCTTTCTTT.

This clonotype appeared many times. The chain uses TRBV29-1 and TRBJ1-2; the D is unclear. This CDR3 comprises 13 residues. Germline values: CDR1 SQVTM, CDR2 ANQGSEA. V was trimmed by 6 bases and J by 3 bases, leaving 14 bases between them. CDR3 DNA sequence: TGCAGCGTCGGGATTGCGGGTGACTATGGCTACACCTTC. This gives the protein CSVGIAGDYGYTF.

There are many counts of this clonotype. The J gene is TRBJ1-1, the V gene TRBV20-1; possibly TRBD1 for D (5 bases). The V end lost 5 bases, the J end lost 5 bases, and 18 bases lay between the germline ends. CDR1 is DFQATT, CDR2 SNEGSKA, per germline (reference sequence). The CDR3 totals 14 residues. The CDR3 DNA is TGCAGTGCTCCACCTGGAGCGGGGGGGACTGAAGCTTTCTTT. Protein sequence: CSAPPGAGGTEAFF.

This clonotype was seen ten or more times. V gene TRBV18 combines with J gene TRBJ2-5; 10 bases are shared with TRBD1. The CDR3 covers 15 residues. Germline CDR1 reads KGHSH; CDR2 reads LQKENI. V dropped 4 bases and J dropped 1; count of bases not matched to a gene: 3. The CDR3 sequence: CASSQTGGRQETQYF. The CDR3 nucleotides read TGTGCCAGCTCACAGACAGGGGGCCGCCAAGAGACCCAGTACTTC.

This clonotype was found a few times. The chain combines TRBV20-1 with TRBJ2-1; tentatively, D is TRBD2 (6 bases). This CDR3 comprises 15 residues. The germline CDR1 and CDR2 sequences are DFQATT and SNEGSKA (reference sequence). The V end lost 1 base, the J end lost 0 bases, and 10 bases lay between the germline ends. The CDR3 region is CSARVGSGSYNEQFF. The CDR3 nucleotides are TGCAGTGCTAGAGTCGGGAGTGGCTCCTACAATGAGCAGTTCTTC.

This clonotype was counted at least ten times. The chain has TRBV5-1 and TRBJ1-2, with TRBD1 identical over 7 bases. The trim removed 5 bases at V and 0 bases at J, leaving 7 bases unmatched. In germline, CDR1 is SGHRS, CDR2 YFSETQ. There are 15 residues in the CDR3. The CDR3 region has the DNA TGCGCCAGCAGAAAAGGGACAGACACTAACTATGGCTACACCTTC. As protein: CASRKGTDTNYGYTF. Filled out from reference TRBV5-1 and TRBJ1-2, the complete variable domain reads KAGVTQTPRYLIKTRGQQVTLSCSPISGHRSVSWYQQTPGQGLQFLFEYFSETQRNKGNFPGRFSGRQFSNSRSEMNVSTLELGDSALYLCASRKGTDTNYGYTFGSGTRLTVV.

In its sample, this clonotype was seen many times. The CDR3 loop is CASSQSGPWRDTQYF. The CDR3 DNA is TGCGCCAGCAGCCAATCGGGGCCATGGCGGGATACGCAGTATTTT. The chain uses TRBV4-3 and TRBJ2-3, with D perhaps given as TRBD1 or TRBD2 (5 bases each). This CDR3 is 15 amino acids long. Germline V gene lookup returns CDR1 LGHNA and CDR2 YSLEER. V lost 2 bases and J lost 6, with 15 bases in between.